Below, 8 T cell receptor beta chains from the same sample are listed, as sequenced in a study of naive and memory T cell subsets. The SP2 primer and nested alpha and beta constant region primers amplified ligated cDNA in four rounds. TCRdb fed the 5' RACE reads into MiXCR, producing one record per CDR3 protein. The data show 57,000 or so distinct CDR3 sequences, approximately 6.6% seen once. TCR cDNA received a 3' ligated oligonucleotide that carried a UMI. The receptors here all came from a male donor in good health.

This chain uses TRBV7-9 with TRBJ2-1; 9 positions match TRBD1. This CDR3 contains 19 residues. CDR1 SEHNR and CDR2 FQNEAQ come from the germline V gene (reference sequence). The trim removed 5 bases at V and 5 bases at J, leaving 19 bases unmatched. The DNA of the CDR3 is TGTGCCAGCAGCCCCGCCCCGGGACAGGGTGGCCGAACAAACAATGAGCAGTTCTTC. It specifies CASSPAPGQGGRTNNEQFF.

About this clonotype: This sequence may be a read error, since a much larger clone differs from it by one base. The gene calls are TRBV5-1 and TRBJ2-3; possibly TRBD1 or TRBD2 for D (5 bases each). The CDR3 covers 14 residues. Deletions cut 4 bases from V and 3 bases from J, with 12 bases between. From germline, CDR1 is SGHRS and CDR2 YFSETQ. Written as DNA, the CDR3 is TGCGCCAGCAGCACGCAGGGAGAAACAGATACGCAGTATTTT. Its protein is CASSTQGETDTQYF.

In this sample, this clonotype turned up a few times. The CDR3 DNA reads as TGCAGCGTTTACGACGGAGGAGATCAGCCCCAGCATTTT. Residues: CSVYDGGDQPQHF. This chain links TRBV29-1 with TRBJ1-5; D is uncertain. The CDR3 contains 13 residues. V was clipped by 5 bases and J by 5 bases, with 13 bases between them. The germline gives CDR1 SQVTM, CDR2 ANQGSEA.

This clonotype was seen repeatedly, ten times or more. The V gene is TRBV4-1, the J gene TRBJ1-2; D may be TRBD1 (5 bases). The V and J ends lost 0 bases and 3 bases respectively, with 14 bases between them. The length of the CDR3 is 16 residues. Germline CDR1 reads MGHRA; CDR2 reads YSYEKL. As DNA, the CDR3 is TGCGCCAGCAGCCAAGATGGGCAGGCGGGGGACTATGGCTACACCTTC. Amino acids: CASSQDGQAGDYGYTF.

This chain links TRBV5-5 with TRBJ2-7; no reliable D call. V gave up 2 bases and J gave up 3 bases, with 12 bases separating them. Germline V gene sequence: CDR1 SGHKS, CDR2 YYEKEE (reference sequence). There are 14 residues in the CDR3. The CDR3 DNA follows: TGTGCCAGCAGCTTTCTCCAGGTTAGCTACGAGCAGTACTTC. It codes for CASSFLQVSYEQYF.

This clonotype was recorded many times. V is TRBV5-1 and J is TRBJ1-1; 8 positions match TRBD1. This CDR3 comprises 14 residues. CDR1 is SGHRS, CDR2 YFSETQ, per germline. Trimming took 1 base from V and 7 from J; bases not matched to a gene: 6. The CDR3 is CASSLQGQGIEAFF. CDR3 DNA: TGCGCCAGCAGCTTGCAAGGACAGGGTATTGAAGCTTTCTTT.

The chain has TRBV6-6 and TRBJ1-2; D is possibly TRBD1 (6 bases). V lost 0 bases and J lost 2, with 10 bases in between. The CDR3 contains 15 residues. Germline V gives CDR1 MNHNY, CDR2 SVGAGI (reference sequence). The CDR3 region has the DNA TGTGCCAGCAGTTACTCCTCCACAGGGAACTATGGCTACACCTTC. Translating it yields CASSYSSTGNYGYTF.

The chain joins TRBV29-1 to TRBJ2-1; the match to TRBD2 covers 11 bases. V was clipped by 5 bases and J by 5 bases; unmatched bases: 8. The CDR3 is 15 residues long. Germline assignment: CDR1 SQVTM and CDR2 ANQGSEA. The CDR3 nucleotides read TGCAGCGTTCCCACTAGCGGGAGTATCGACAATGAGCAGTTCTTC. The encoded protein is CSVPTSGSIDNEQFF.